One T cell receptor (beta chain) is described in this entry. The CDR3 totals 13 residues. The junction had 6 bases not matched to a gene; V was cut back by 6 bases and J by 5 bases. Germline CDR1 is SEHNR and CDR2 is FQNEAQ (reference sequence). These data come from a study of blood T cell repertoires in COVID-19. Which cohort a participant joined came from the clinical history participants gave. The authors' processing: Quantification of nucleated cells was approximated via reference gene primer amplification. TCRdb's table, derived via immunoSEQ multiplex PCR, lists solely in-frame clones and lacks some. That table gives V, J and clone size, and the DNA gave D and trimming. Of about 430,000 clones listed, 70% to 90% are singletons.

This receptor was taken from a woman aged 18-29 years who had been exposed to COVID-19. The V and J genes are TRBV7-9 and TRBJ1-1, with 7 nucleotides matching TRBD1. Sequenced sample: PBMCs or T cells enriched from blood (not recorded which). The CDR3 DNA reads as TGTGCCAGCAGGTATTTACAGGGGACTGAAGCTTTCTTT. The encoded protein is CASRYLQGTEAFF.